This T cell receptor beta chain appears in the sequencing data of a study of identical twins. Regarding the study as a whole: Invariant T cells like MAIT and iNKT could partly confound the zero-insertion analyses. Researchers reported excess low generation probability among twin-shared out-of-frame alpha sequences.

This CDR3 region has 13 residues. The germline gives CDR1 KGHDR, CDR2 SFDVKD. Deletions cut 5 bases from V and 10 bases from J, with 14 bases between. Unique molecular identifiers were in the cDNA, with template-switch universal primer binding. TCRdb ran MiXCR on the 5' RACE reads and lists one entry per CDR3 protein. The sample holds some 600,000 distinct CDR3 sequences, roughly 7.1% seen once. This clonotype was seen at least ten times. Its target is unknown. Separately, the same data were catalogued under a study of yellow fever vaccine responses in identical twins.

Sequencing was performed on PBMCs. The chain carries TRBV24-1 and TRBJ2-1, with a weak D call TRBD2 (6 bases). This clonotype was sampled from a woman in her late teens or twenties in good health. CDR3 sequence (DNA): TGTGCCACCAGTGTACAAGCGGGCGTGGAGCAGTTCTTC. Protein: CATSVQAGVEQFF.